The clone carrying this TCR beta chain was seen more than once but under ten times. Its antigen is as yet unknown. Using RNA transcripts as the source, TCR beta CDR3 regions were amplified. HTBI primers were employed in a first-round RT-PCR of the TCR CDR3. TCRdb independently ran MiXCR on the multiplex PCR reads; one entry per CDR3 protein. The sample has 450,000 to 500,000 distinct CDR3 sequences; around a fifth are singletons. This entry is derived from a study of T cells in Graves' hyperthyroidism and ophthalmopathy. The trim removed 0 bases at V and 12 bases at J, leaving 18 bases unmatched. This CDR3 has 18 amino acids. CDR1 is KGHDR and CDR2 is SFDVKD in the germline V gene. Whole-study results and caveats: Blood held most thyroid clonotypes expanded above 0.001 frequency.

V usage is TRBV24-1 and J usage is TRBJ2-4; TRBD2 matches at 8 bases. The sequence derives from a woman aged 70-85 years with Graves' ophthalmopathy. The sequenced sample consisted of blood. The CDR3 here is CATSDLKVDGRVPEDQYF. The CDR3 DNA follows: TGTGCCACCAGTGATTTGAAGGTCGACGGGAGGGTCCCAGAGGATCAGTACTTC.